The clone carrying this TCR beta chain was detected only a few times. What it recognizes is unknown. This entry belongs to a study of response to subunit inactivated influenza vaccine. General observations from the study: The authors suggested that every seasonal influenza vaccination recruits few new T cells.

Via MiXCR, TCRdb re-called the RT-PCR reads, giving one row per CDR3 protein. The sample contains some 850,000 distinct CDR3 sequences, roughly 18% of which appear only once. The V gene's germline CDR1 is DFQATT and CDR2 SNEGSKA (reference sequence). This CDR3 region has 14 residues. Trimming removed 0 bases from V and 3 bases from J, with 12 bases in between. This sequence joins TRBV20-1 and TRBJ2-7; D remains ambiguous. The sequence was obtained from a man between 50 and 59 years old who received an inactivated influenza vaccine. The sample consisted of PBMCs from blood, taken approximately 5 days after vaccination. The CDR3 reads CSARDRFGNYEQYF. The DNA for the CDR3 is TGCAGTGCTAGAGATCGGTTCGGAAACTACGAGCAGTACTTC.